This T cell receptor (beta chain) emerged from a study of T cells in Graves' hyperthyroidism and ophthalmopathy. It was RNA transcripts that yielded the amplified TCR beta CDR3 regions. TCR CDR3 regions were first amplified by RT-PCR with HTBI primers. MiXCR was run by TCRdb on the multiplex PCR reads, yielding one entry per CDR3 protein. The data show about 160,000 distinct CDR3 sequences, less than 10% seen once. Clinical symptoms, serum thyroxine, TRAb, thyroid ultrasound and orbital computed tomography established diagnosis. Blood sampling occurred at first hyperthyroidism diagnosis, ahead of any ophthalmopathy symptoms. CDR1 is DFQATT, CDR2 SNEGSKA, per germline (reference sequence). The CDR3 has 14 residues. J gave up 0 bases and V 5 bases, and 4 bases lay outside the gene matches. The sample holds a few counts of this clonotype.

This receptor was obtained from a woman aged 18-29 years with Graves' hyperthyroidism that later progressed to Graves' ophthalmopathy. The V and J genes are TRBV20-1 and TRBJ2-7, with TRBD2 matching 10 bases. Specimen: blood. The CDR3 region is CSAGGTSASYEQYF. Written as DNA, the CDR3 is TGCAGTGCTGGGGGGACTAGCGCCTCCTACGAGCAGTACTTC.